These 5 T cell receptor beta chains came from one sample sequenced in a study of beta chain features in type 1 diabetes. Study findings and constraints: A moderate, significant TCRB CDR3 shortening appeared in type 1 diabetes across four CD4+ subsets.

Isolated RNA was reverse transcribed in full, so expressed TCRB transcripts were sequenced. Sequencing was performed with immunoSEQ multiplex PCR; in TCRdb, only in-frame clones are kept and a portion is missing. The sample shows around 140,000 clones, 7.5% to 9.5% of them seen only once. What these receptors recognize is not known. The sample taken for sequencing was central memory CD4+ T cells from blood. The origin of the receptors is a man aged 25-40 years with type 1 diabetes.

The J gene is TRBJ2-7, the V gene TRBV6-5, with TRBD2 matching over 7 bases. The germline gives CDR1 MNHEY, CDR2 SVGAGI. The CDR3 is 14 residues long. V lost 2 bases, J lost 3 bases, and 4 bases stayed unmatched. The CDR3 here is CASSYGGVNYEQYF. Written as DNA, the CDR3 is TGTGCCAGCAGTTACGGGGGGGTGAACTACGAGCAGTACTTC.

This clone occurred a few times. This chain connects TRBV10-3 to TRBJ2-7; D might be TRBD1 (6 bases). The CDR3 is 15 residues long. V was pared by 2 bases and J by 3 bases, with 14 bases between. CDR1 is ENHRY and CDR2 is SYGVKD in the germline V gene. For the CDR3, the DNA is TGTGCCATCAGTGAGGACATGAGGGGGAGCTACGAGCAGTACTTC. Its translation is CAISEDMRGSYEQYF.

The chain has TRBV28 and TRBJ2-7, with D perhaps TRBD1 (7 bases). The V end was cut by 5 bases, the J end by 3 bases, with 20 bases between. This CDR3 spans 16 amino acids. CDR1 is MDHEN and CDR2 is SYDVKM in the germline V gene. CDR3: CASSTSAGQSLYEQYF. The CDR3 nucleotides read TGTGCCAGCAGTACGTCCGCGGGACAGTCTCTCTACGAGCAGTACTTC.

The chain has TRBV5-4 and TRBJ2-7; 11 nucleotides agree with TRBD1. Germline V gene data show CDR1 as SGHNT and CDR2 as YYREEE (reference sequence). Trimming removed 0 bases from V and 2 bases from J; junction bases left unmatched: 1. The CDR3 extends over 15 amino acids. CDR3 DNA sequence: TGTGCCAGCAGCTTGGGGGGACAGGGGGCCTACGAGCAGTACTTC. Protein product: CASSLGGQGAYEQYF.

This clone has just a few counts. This rearrangement joins TRBV7-3 to TRBJ2-5, with no clear D. The germline CDR1 and CDR2 sequences are SGHTA and FQGTGA. The CDR3 extends over 14 amino acids. The V gene lost 5 bases and the J gene lost 5 bases, with 15 bases spanning the gap. The CDR3 DNA reads TGTGCCAGCAGCCCTAGGAGTTCCGGGGAGACCCAGTACTTC. Its translation: CASSPRSSGETQYF.